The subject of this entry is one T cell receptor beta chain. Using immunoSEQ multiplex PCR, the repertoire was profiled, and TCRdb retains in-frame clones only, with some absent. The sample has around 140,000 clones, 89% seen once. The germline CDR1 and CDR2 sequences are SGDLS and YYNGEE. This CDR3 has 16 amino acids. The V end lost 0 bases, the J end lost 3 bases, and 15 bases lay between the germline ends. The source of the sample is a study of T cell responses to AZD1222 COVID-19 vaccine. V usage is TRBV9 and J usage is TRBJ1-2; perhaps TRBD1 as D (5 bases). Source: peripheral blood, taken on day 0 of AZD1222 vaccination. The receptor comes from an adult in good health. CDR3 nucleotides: TGTGCCAGCAGCGTAGGGGGCAGCGGACGGGACTATGGCTACACCTTC. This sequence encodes CASSVGGSGRDYGYTF.